The source of this T cell receptor beta chain is a study of response to subunit inactivated influenza vaccine. Per germline, CDR1 LNHNV and CDR2 YYDKDF (reference sequence). The CDR3 spans 14 residues. Deletions cut 0 bases from V and 0 bases from J, with 6 bases between. TCRdb re-called the RT-PCR reads through MiXCR, storing one row per CDR3 protein. Here the sample spans around 790,000 distinct CDR3 sequences, 21% being singletons. There are many counts of this clonotype. The antigen remains unidentified. Regarding the study as a whole: Each seasonal flu vaccination may recruit only limited new T cells, authors suggested.

This clonotype was obtained from a man in his fifties or sixties who received an inactivated influenza vaccine. This chain links TRBV15 with TRBJ2-7; unclear D gene. This specimen consisted of PBMCs from blood, obtained about 5 days after vaccination. CDR3 in DNA: TGTGCCACCAGCAGAGATGGAAGCTCCTACGAGCAGTACTTC. This sequence encodes CATSRDGSSYEQYF.